A selection of T cell receptor beta chains follows, all from one sample in a study of CD8 T cells in ankylosing spondylitis. TCRdb re-called the 5' RACE reads through MiXCR, storing one row per CDR3 protein. The table has about 250,000 distinct CDR3 sequences, around 32% seen once. The source material was blood, either unsorted or a sorted T cell fraction (not recorded which). The receptors stem from a male donor with ankylosing spondylitis or in good health (not recorded which). Both conserved end residues are part of each CDR3. D genes are given only for firm matches. Not every row has a clone size; where given, it reads once, few, many or a size class.

- | TRBJ2-7 | TRBV12-3/TRBV12-4 | few | CASSYTGSHEQYF | TGTGCCAGCAGTTATACAGGGTCCCACGAGCAGTACTTC
- | TRBJ1-2 | TRBV12-3/TRBV12-4 | few | CASSFIRHYGYTF | TGTGCCAGCAGTTTTATACGTCACTATGGCTACACCTTC
- | TRBJ2-7 | TRBV6-1 | few | CASTTGTDPYEQYF | TGTGCCAGCACCACAGGGACCGATCCCTACGAGCAGTACTTC
- | TRBJ2-7 | TRBV6-1 | - | CASSEIQTPRDQQYF | TGTGCCAGCAGTGAAATACAGACCCCTAGGGACCAGCAGTACTTC
TRBD1 | TRBJ2-1 | TRBV24-1 | few | CATSDTDRGFFSYNEQFF | TGTGCCACCAGTGACACGGACAGGGGGTTCTTTTCCTACAATGAGCAGTTCTTC
TRBD1 | TRBJ2-1 | TRBV27 | few | CASSNRDRSSYNEQFF | TGTGCCAGCAGTAACCGGGACAGGAGCTCCTACAATGAGCAGTTCTTC
TRBD1 | TRBJ2-1 | TRBV9 | few | CASSTNRDREQFF | TGTGCCAGCAGCACTAACCGGGACAGGGAGCAGTTCTTC
- | TRBJ1-3 | TRBV10-3 | - | CATSESGVSSGNTIYF | TGTGCCACCAGTGAGTCGGGAGTCTCCTCTGGAAACACCATATATTTT
TRBD2 | TRBJ2-3 | TRBV5-1 | - | CASSSGGGATTDTQYF | TGCGCCAGCAGCTCCGGGGGGGGGGCCACCACAGATACGCAGTATTTT
- | TRBJ1-5 | TRBV20-1 | - | CSAMAQAGWNQPQHF | TGCAGTGCTATGGCCCAGGCAGGGTGGAATCAGCCCCAGCATTTT
- | TRBJ2-7 | TRBV20-1 | few | CSARPSPGDEQYF | TGCAGTGCTAGACCTAGCCCAGGGGACGAGCAGTACTTC
- | TRBJ2-7 | TRBV5-1 | few | CASSLAVSQDEQYF | TGCGCCAGCAGCTTGGCGGTTTCCCAGGACGAGCAGTACTTC
- | TRBJ2-1 | TRBV3-1 | - | CASSQGIGFYNEQFF | TGTGCCAGCAGCCAAGGGATCGGATTCTACAATGAGCAGTTCTTC
TRBD1 | TRBJ1-5 | TRBV28 | - | CASSWDRGLDQPQHF | TGTGCCAGCAGTTGGGACAGGGGGCTAGATCAGCCCCAGCATTTT
- | TRBJ1-5 | TRBV2 | - | CASSAGASNQPQHF | TGTGCCAGCAGTGCCGGGGCGAGCAATCAGCCCCAGCATTTT
- | TRBJ2-7 | TRBV5-4 | - | CASSLRDSNYEQYF | TGTGCCAGCAGCTTGCGAGACAGCAACTACGAGCAGTACTTC
- | TRBJ2-7 | TRBV5-6 | many | CASSLSQAYEQYF | TGTGCCAGCAGCTTGTCGCAGGCCTACGAGCAGTACTTC
- | TRBJ2-1 | TRBV18 | - | CASSPVSSSYNEQFF | TGTGCCAGCTCACCAGTCTCTAGTTCGTACAATGAGCAGTTCTTC
- | TRBJ2-7 | TRBV20-1 | few | CSASDMGNQRGALPYEQYF | TGCAGTGCTAGTGATATGGGGAATCAAAGGGGCGCACTACCCTACGAGCAGTACTTC
TRBD1 | TRBJ1-2 | TRBV20-1 | - | CSALRGRRGYTF | TGCAGTGCTTTGAGGGGGCGGCGTGGCTACACCTTC
TRBD2 | TRBJ2-7 | TRBV29-1 | - | CSVAGKRGSYEQYF | TGCAGCGTTGCGGGCAAGCGGGGGTCCTACGAGCAGTACTTC
- | TRBJ1-1 | TRBV5-1 | few | CASRHGGENTEAFF | TGCGCCAGCAGACATGGAGGTGAGAACACTGAAGCTTTCTTT
TRBD2 | TRBJ2-1 | TRBV6-4 | few | CASSDSNRGEYNEQFF | TGTGCCAGCAGTGACTCGAACCGGGGGGAATACAATGAGCAGTTCTTC
- | TRBJ1-2 | TRBV7-9 | - | CASSFSQYYGYTF | TGTGCCAGCAGCTTTAGCCAGTACTATGGCTACACCTTC
- | TRBJ2-5 | TRBV24-1 | - | CATQGGETQYF | TGTGCCACACAGGGTGGGGAGACCCAGTACTTC
TRBD2 | TRBJ2-3 | TRBV11-2 | few | CASSSSGDTQYF | TGTGCCAGCAGCTCTAGCGGGGATACGCAGTATTTT
TRBD2 | TRBJ2-5 | TRBV12-3/TRBV12-4 | few | CASSFSGGAKTQYF | TGTGCCAGCAGTTTTAGCGGGGGGGCTAAGACCCAGTACTTC
- | TRBJ2-3 | TRBV11-2 | once | CASSLEARGRLQYF | TGTGCCAGCAGCTTAGAGGCCAGGGGCAGATTGCAGTATTTT
- | TRBJ1-1 | TRBV12-3/TRBV12-4 | - | CASRVKGGTEAFF | TGTGCCAGCAGAGTAAAGGGGGGTACTGAAGCTTTCTTT
- | TRBJ1-5 | TRBV12-3/TRBV12-4 | - | CASSPDSYQPQHF | TGTGCCAGCAGTCCGGACAGCTATCAGCCCCAGCATTTT
TRBD1 | TRBJ1-4 | TRBV3-1 | - | CASSQAGTGDLEKLFF | TGTGCCAGCAGCCAAGCCGGGACAGGGGATCTTGAAAAACTGTTTTTT